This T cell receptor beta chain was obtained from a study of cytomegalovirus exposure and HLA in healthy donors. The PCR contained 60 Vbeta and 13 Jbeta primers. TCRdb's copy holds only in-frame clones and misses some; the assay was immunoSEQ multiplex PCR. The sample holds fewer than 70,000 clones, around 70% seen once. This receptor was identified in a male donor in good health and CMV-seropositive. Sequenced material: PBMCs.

For the CDR3, the DNA is TGTGCCAGCAGTTCCTCCGGGACAGGCATCGGGGAGCTGTTTTTT. The encoded protein is CASSSSGTGIGELFF. V and J are TRBV6-5 and TRBJ2-2; 8 positions agree with TRBD1. The CDR3 length is 15 residues. The V gene's germline CDR1 is MNHEY and CDR2 SVGAGI. Trimming at V came to 4 bases and at J to 7 bases, leaving 8 bases not matched to a gene.